The rows below give T cell receptor beta chains drawn from one sample of a study of blood T cell repertoires in COVID-19. Assay used: immunoSEQ multiplex PCR; TCRdb lists only in-frame clones, some missing. The sample includes 65,000 to 90,000 clones, roughly 86% of them seen just once. Sequencing input: peripheral blood. All receptors derive from a woman aged 80 or older in a cohort sampled during active or convalescent COVID-19. Both conserved end residues are part of each CDR3. D genes are given only for firm matches. Rows may omit the clone size; those that give it use once, few, many or a size class.

V	size	J	D	DNA	CDR3
TRBV5-6	few	TRBJ1-5	-	TGTGCCAGCAGCTTAACCCGGGGGCAGCCCCAGCATTTT	CASSLTRGQPQHF
TRBV2	-	TRBJ2-2	-	TGTGCCAGCAGTTGGGACTCCCGGAACACCGGGGAGCTGTTTTTT	CASSWDSRNTGELFF
TRBV3-1/TRBV3-2	-	TRBJ2-1	TRBD2	TGTGCCAGCAGCCTTAGGACTAGCGTTTACAATGAGCAGTTCTTC	CASSLRTSVYNEQFF
TRBV6-5	-	TRBJ1-3	TRBD1	TGTGCCAGCATATCCGGACAGGCCCCTGGAAACACCATATATTTT	CASISGQAPGNTIYF
TRBV28	-	TRBJ1-1	-	TGTGCTATCTCGTATGACACTGAAGCTTTCTTT	CAISYDTEAFF
TRBV4-1	-	TRBJ1-2	TRBD1	TGCGCCAGCAGCAGGGGACAGCTAAACTATGGCTACACCTTC	CASSRGQLNYGYTF
TRBV3-1/TRBV3-2	once	TRBJ1-1	TRBD1	TGTGCCAGCACCCATCGACAGGGGGCGTTCACTGAAGCTTTCTTT	CASTHRQGAFTEAFF
TRBV6-5	-	TRBJ2-3	TRBD2	TGTGCCAGCAGTTACTCCGGCGGGACGGGGGGAGATACGCAGTATTTT	CASSYSGGTGGDTQYF
TRBV24-1	-	TRBJ2-5	TRBD2	TGTGCCACCAGTGATCCGAGCGGGAGCGGAGAGACCCAGTACTTC	CATSDPSGSGETQYF
TRBV7-9	-	TRBJ2-3	TRBD2	TGTGCCAGCAGCTTTCTACTAGCGGCCCGCACAGATACGCAGTATTTT	CASSFLLAARTDTQYF
TRBV9	few	TRBJ1-2	TRBD1	TGTGCCAGCAGCGCAGGACAGGGGGGTAACTATGGCTACACCTTC	CASSAGQGGNYGYTF
TRBV11-3	-	TRBJ2-1	-	TGTGCCAGCAGCCGACGGAGTTATGAGCAGTTCTTC	CASSRRSYEQFF
TRBV28	-	TRBJ1-1	-	TGTGCCAGCAGTTTATATAGGGGTTCCACTGAAGCTTTCTTT	CASSLYRGSTEAFF
TRBV11-3	-	TRBJ2-1	-	TGTGCCAGCAGCTTAGTCGGGGATGAGCAGTTCTTC	CASSLVGDEQFF
TRBV19	-	TRBJ2-1	TRBD2	TGTGCCAGTAGTGTCCGGACTAGCGGGAGTGATGAGCAGTTCTTC	CASSVRTSGSDEQFF
TRBV3-1/TRBV3-2	-	TRBJ2-7	-	TGTGCCAGCAGCCAAGATTCTGGGACACTAAACTTC	CASSQDSGTLNF